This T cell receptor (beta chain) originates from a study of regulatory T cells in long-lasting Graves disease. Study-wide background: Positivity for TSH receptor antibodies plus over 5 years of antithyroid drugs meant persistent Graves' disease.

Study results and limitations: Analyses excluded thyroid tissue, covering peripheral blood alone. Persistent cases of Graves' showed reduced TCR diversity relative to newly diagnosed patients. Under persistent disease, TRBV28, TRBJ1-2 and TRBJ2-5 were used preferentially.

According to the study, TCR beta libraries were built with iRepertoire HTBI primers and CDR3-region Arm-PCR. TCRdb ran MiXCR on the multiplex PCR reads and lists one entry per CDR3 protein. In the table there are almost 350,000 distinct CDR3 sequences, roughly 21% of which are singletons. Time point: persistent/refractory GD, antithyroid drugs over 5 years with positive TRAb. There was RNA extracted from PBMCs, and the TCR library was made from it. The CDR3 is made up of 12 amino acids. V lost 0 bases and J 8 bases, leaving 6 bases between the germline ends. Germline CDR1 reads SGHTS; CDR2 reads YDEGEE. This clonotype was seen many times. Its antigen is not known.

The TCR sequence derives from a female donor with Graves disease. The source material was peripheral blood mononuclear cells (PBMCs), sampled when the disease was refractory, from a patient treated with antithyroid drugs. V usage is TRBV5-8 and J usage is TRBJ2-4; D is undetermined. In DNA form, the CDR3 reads TGTGCCAGCAGCTTGGTGTGGGACATTCAGTACTTC. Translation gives CASSLVWDIQYF.